Sequencing of this T cell receptor (beta chain) was carried out in a study of cytomegalovirus exposure and HLA in healthy donors. This PCR relied on a set of 60 Vbeta primers and 13 Jbeta primers. Clones were sequenced by immunoSEQ multiplex PCR, and TCRdb holds only the in-frame ones, with some missing. Among approximately 110,000 clones listed, roughly 80% were seen once. The length of the CDR3 is 15 residues. With 3 bases clipped from V and 5 bases from J, the junction kept 8 bases outside the gene matches. The germline V gene encodes CDR1 SGHRS and CDR2 YFSETQ. The chain links TRBV5-1 to TRBJ2-1; 7 nucleotides line up with TRBD2. Sample: PBMCs. This clonotype was sampled from a female donor in good health and CMV-seropositive. CDR3 residues: CASSYSGLDNNEQFF. CDR3 DNA sequence: TGCGCCAGCAGCTATAGCGGGTTAGATAACAATGAGCAGTTCTTC. The variable domain in full, with the rest retrieved from reference TRBV5-1 and TRBJ2-1, is KAGVTQTPRYLIKTRGQQVTLSCSPISGHRSVSWYQQTPGQGLQFLFEYFSETQRNKGNFPGRFSGRQFSNSRSEMNVSTLELGDSALYLCASSYSGLDNNEQFFGPGTRLTVL.